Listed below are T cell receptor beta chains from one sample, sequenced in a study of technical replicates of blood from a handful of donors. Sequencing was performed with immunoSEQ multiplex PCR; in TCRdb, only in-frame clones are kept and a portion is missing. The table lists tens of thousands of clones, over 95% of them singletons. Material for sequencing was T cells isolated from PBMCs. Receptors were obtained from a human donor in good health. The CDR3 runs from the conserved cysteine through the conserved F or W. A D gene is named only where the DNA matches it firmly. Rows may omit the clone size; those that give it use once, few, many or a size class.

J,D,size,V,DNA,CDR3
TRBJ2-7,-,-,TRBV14,TGTGCCAGCAGCCAATTATCTCGGGGACAAACCTACGAGCAGTACTTC,CASSQLSRGQTYEQYF
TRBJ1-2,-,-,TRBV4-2,TGTGCCAGCAGCCTCGGTGAGGGCCCTCTTCGAGGCTACACCTTC,CASSLGEGPLRGYTF
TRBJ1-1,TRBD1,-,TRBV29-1,TGCAGCGTTGTCGGGGACAGGGAAGGGGCTGAAGCTTTCTTT,CSVVGDREGAEAFF
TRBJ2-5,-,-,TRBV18,TGTGCCAGCTCACCACCCACAGAAGAGACCCAGTACTTC,CASSPPTEETQYF
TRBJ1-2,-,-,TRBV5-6,TGTGCCAGCAGTTCGTATAGTGGCTACACCTTC,CASSSYSGYTF
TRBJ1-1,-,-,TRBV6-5,TGTGCCAGCAGTCACAATTTGAACACTGAAGCTTTCTTT,CASSHNLNTEAFF
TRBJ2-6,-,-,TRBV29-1,TGCAGCGTTCTCTTCTCTGGGGCCAACGTCCTGACTTTC,CSVLFSGANVLTF
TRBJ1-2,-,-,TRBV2,TGTGCCGCCCCGACACGGTATGGCTACACCTTC,CAAPTRYGYTF
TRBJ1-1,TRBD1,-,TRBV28,TGTGCCAGCAGCGCCGGGACAGGGGAGCTCACTGAAGCTTTCTTT,CASSAGTGELTEAFF
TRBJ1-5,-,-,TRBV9,TGTGCCAGCGGGAGGGATCAGCCCCAGCATTTT,CASGRDQPQHF
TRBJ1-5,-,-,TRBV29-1,TGCAGCGTTGGAGGCGGTGGCACTAGCAATCAGCCCCAGCATTTT,CSVGGGGTSNQPQHF
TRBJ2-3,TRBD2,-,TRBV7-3,TGTGCCAGCAGCTTTGCGGGACTAGAGACAGATACGCAGTATTTT,CASSFAGLETDTQYF
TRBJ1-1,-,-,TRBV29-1,TGCAGCGTTGCCAGTGGGGGGGACACTGAAGCTTTCTTT,CSVASGGDTEAFF
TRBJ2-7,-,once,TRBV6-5,TGTGCCAGCAACCGCTTACCGGGCTACGAGCAGTACTTC,CASNRLPGYEQYF
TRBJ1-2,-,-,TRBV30,TGTGCCTGGCACTCGCAGGAGGGGTTCTATGGCTACACCTTC,CAWHSQEGFYGYTF
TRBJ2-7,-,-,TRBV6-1,TGTGCCAGCAGTGCGCTTTTCGGGGAGCGCGAGCAGTACTTC,CASSALFGEREQYF
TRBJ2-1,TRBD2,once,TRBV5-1,TGCGCCAGCGGCCTGACTAGCGGGTTGCTTAGCTCCTACAATGAGCAGTTCTTC,CASGLTSGLLSSYNEQFF
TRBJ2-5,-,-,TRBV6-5,TGTGCCAGCAGTTACTCGATAACGCGGCTCGGAGAGACCCAGTACTTC,CASSYSITRLGETQYF
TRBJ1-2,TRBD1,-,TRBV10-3,TGTGCCATCAGGGAGGGACAGGAGGTTGGCTACACCTTC,CAIREGQEVGYTF
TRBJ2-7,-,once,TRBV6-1,TGTGCCAGCAGTGCCTCGACATACAGGCTTTACGAGCAGTACTTC,CASSASTYRLYEQYF
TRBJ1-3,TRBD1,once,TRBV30,TGTGCCTGGGTATGGGACAGGGGACCCTACTCTGGAAACACCATATATTTT,CAWVWDRGPYSGNTIYF
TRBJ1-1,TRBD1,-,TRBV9,TGTGCCAGCAGCGTCGGGGACAGCAACACTGAAGCTTTCTTT,CASSVGDSNTEAFF
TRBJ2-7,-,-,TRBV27,TGTGCCAGCAGCGGACTTGGTTACGAGCAGTACTTC,CASSGLGYEQYF
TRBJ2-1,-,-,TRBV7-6,TGTGCCAGCAGACTATTGATTAGTTCCAATGAGCAGTTCTTC,CASRLLISSNEQFF
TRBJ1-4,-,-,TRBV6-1,TGTGCCAGCAGTGCTCCGGAGGGAGGTGAAAAACTGTTTTTT,CASSAPEGGEKLFF
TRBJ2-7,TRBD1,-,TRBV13,TGTGCCAGCAGACAAACGACCGACCTACCGGGACAGAATCCCTACGAGCAGTACTTC,CASRQTTDLPGQNPYEQYF
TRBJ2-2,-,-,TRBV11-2,TGTGCCAGCAGCACCATCCGACAGGGGAGGGCCGGGGAGCTGTTTTTT,CASSTIRQGRAGELFF
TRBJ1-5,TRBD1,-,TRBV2,TGTGCCAGCAGTGTTAGACAGGGAAATCAGCCCCAGCATTTT,CASSVRQGNQPQHF
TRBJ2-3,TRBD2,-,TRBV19,TGTGCCAGTAGTATTTGGGGGGGACTAGCGGGCACAGATACGCAGTATTTT,CASSIWGGLAGTDTQYF
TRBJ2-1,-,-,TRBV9,TGTGCCAGCAGCGAGAGCGGTCTTACCTACAATGAGCAGTTCTTC,CASSESGLTYNEQFF
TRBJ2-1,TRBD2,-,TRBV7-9,TGTGCCAGCAGCGCCGGGGGGGGCCTAGGGGCCAGCGAGCAGTTCTTC,CASSAGGGLGASEQFF
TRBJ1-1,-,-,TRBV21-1,TGTGCCAGCAGCCCTAAAAGTCCCCAGGGGATGGGGAACACTGAAGCTTTCTTT,CASSPKSPQGMGNTEAFF
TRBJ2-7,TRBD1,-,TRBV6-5,TGTGCCAGCATTGACTGGACAGGGGGAGAGCAGTACTTC,CASIDWTGGEQYF
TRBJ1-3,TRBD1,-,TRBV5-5,TGTGCCAGCAGCTCGAGGGGACAGGGAAACACCATATATTTT,CASSSRGQGNTIYF
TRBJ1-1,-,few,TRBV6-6,TGTGCCAGCAGTCTAACTAGTTGGGGTCCAGCTTTCTTT,CASSLTSWGPAFF
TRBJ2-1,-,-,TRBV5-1,TGCGCCAGCAGCCCCTCAGGCGGGACTAATGAGCAGTTCTTC,CASSPSGGTNEQFF
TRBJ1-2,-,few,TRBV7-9,TGTGCCAGCATGATCTCACAGGGCGGTAGTGGCTACACCTTC,CASMISQGGSGYTF
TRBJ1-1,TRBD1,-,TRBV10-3,TGTGCCATCAGTACCCGGGACAGTCAACAACTCTATGAAGCTTTCTTT,CAISTRDSQQLYEAFF
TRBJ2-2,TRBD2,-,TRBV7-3,TGTGCCAGCAGCCCCCGCGGGGGTTGGGGTGGCACCGGGGAGCTGTTTTTT,CASSPRGGWGGTGELFF
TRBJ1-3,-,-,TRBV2,TGTGCCAGTGGGGCAGAACTCTCTGGAAACACCATATATTTT,CASGAELSGNTIYF
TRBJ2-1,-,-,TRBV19,TGTGCCAGTAGTTCCCGACTGATCAATGAGCAGTTCTTC,CASSSRLINEQFF
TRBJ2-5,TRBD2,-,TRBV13,TGTGCCAGCAGCTTAAATCGCGGGAGGTACCAAGAGACCCAGTACTTC,CASSLNRGRYQETQYF
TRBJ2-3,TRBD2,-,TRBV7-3,TGTGCCAGCAGCCGGACTAGCCTCTCTAGCACAGATACGCAGTATTTT,CASSRTSLSSTDTQYF
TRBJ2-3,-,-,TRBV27,TGTGCCAGCAGTTTATCGGCGGGGGATACGCAGTATTTT,CASSLSAGDTQYF
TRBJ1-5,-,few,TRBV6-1,TGTGCCAGCAGCCGACCAGGGGCCAGCAATCAGCCCCAGCATTTT,CASSRPGASNQPQHF
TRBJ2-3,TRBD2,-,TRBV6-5,TGTGCCAGCAGGGGAGCGGGAGCACGCACAGATACGCAGTATTTT,CASRGAGARTDTQYF
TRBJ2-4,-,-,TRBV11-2,TGTGCCAGCAGCTTAATCGGAGACGACATTCAGTACTTC,CASSLIGDDIQYF
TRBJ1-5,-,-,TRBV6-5,TGTGCCAGCAGCACCCGGACAGTCGATCAGCCCCAGCATTTT,CASSTRTVDQPQHF
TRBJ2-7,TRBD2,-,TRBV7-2,TGTGCCAGCAGCTTAGGAGGACTAGTTACGAACGAGCAGTACTTC,CASSLGGLVTNEQYF
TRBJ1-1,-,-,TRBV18,TGTGCCAGCTCACTCCAGGGCCCTATGAACACTGAAGCTTTCTTT,CASSLQGPMNTEAFF
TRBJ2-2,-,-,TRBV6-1,TGTGCCAGCACACTCCCCTCTCGTGTGGAGCTGTTTTTT,CASTLPSRVELFF
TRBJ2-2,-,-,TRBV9,TGTGCCAGCAGCGTAGGGCTCACCGGGGAGCTGTTTTTT,CASSVGLTGELFF
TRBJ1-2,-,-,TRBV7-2,TGTGCCAGCAGCTTAGCGATTGGCAGAAACTATGGCTACACCTTC,CASSLAIGRNYGYTF
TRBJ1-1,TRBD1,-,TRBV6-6,TGTGCCAGCAGTTACTCTGGACAGGGAGGCACTGAAGCTTTCTTT,CASSYSGQGGTEAFF
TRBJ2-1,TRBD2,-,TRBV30,TGTGCCTGGCGACTAGCGGGAGGGCTGAGTGAGCAGTTCTTC,CAWRLAGGLSEQFF
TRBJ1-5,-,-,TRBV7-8,TGTGCCAGCGTGCTCCCCCGAGGCAGCAATCAGCCCCAGCATTTT,CASVLPRGSNQPQHF